The 6 T cell receptor beta chains reported below all come from one sample, sequenced in a study of T cell responses to AZD1222 COVID-19 vaccine. Repertoires were generated with immunoSEQ multiplex PCR, while TCRdb's copy carries only in-frame clones and drops some. The sample records 130,000 or so clones, 85% to 95% being singletons. Sequenced material: peripheral blood, taken on day 0 of AZD1222 vaccination. The source of these receptors is an adult in good health.

V usage is TRBV11-2 and J usage is TRBJ1-3; D gene uncertain. The germline V gene encodes CDR1 SGHAT and CDR2 FQNNGV. This CDR3 region has 14 residues. V was trimmed by 2 bases and J by 4 bases, leaving 9 bases between them. The CDR3: CASSLHESGNTIYF. CDR3 nucleotides: TGTGCCAGCAGCTTACATGAGTCGGGAAACACCATATATTTT.

V is TRBV9 and J is TRBJ2-1; D unresolved. Germline values: CDR1 SGDLS, CDR2 YYNGEE. There are 15 residues in the CDR3. Trimming removed 0 bases at V and 0 bases at J, with 7 bases between. This CDR3 reads CASSVGYSSYNEQFF. The CDR3 nucleotides read TGTGCCAGCAGCGTAGGGTATTCCTCCTACAATGAGCAGTTCTTC.

The V and J genes are TRBV9 and TRBJ2-3; a weak D match, TRBD1 (6 bases). The V gene lost 3 bases and the J gene lost 6 bases, with 17 bases spanning the gap. This CDR3 contains 15 residues. Germline V gene lookup returns CDR1 SGDLS and CDR2 YYNGEE. The CDR3, as DNA: TGTGCCAGCAGCGAGGGGGTTTTTCAGCTTGATACGCAGTATTTT. It yields the protein CASSEGVFQLDTQYF.

V and J are TRBV28 and TRBJ1-2; D is unclear. The CDR3 covers 11 residues. V gave up 8 bases and J gave up 8 bases, with 12 bases separating them. Germline V gene lookup returns CDR1 MDHEN and CDR2 SYDVKM. The CDR3 region is CASGPSGGYTF. CDR3 coding DNA: TGTGCCAGCGGCCCCTCGGGGGGCTACACCTTC.

The chain recombines TRBV9 with TRBJ2-7; no definite D call. The CDR3 totals 14 residues. Germline CDR1 SGDLS, CDR2 YYNGEE. Trimming took 0 bases from V and 0 from J, leaving 7 bases between them. CDR3 protein: CASSVVGSSYEQYF. In nucleotides, the CDR3 is TGTGCCAGCAGCGTAGTGGGAAGCTCCTACGAGCAGTACTTC.

J is TRBJ2-3 and V is TRBV10-3; 12 bases agree with TRBD1. V shed 3 bases, J shed 4 bases, and the junction held 2 bases outside the gene matches. Germline lookup yields CDR1 ENHRY and CDR2 SYGVKD. This CDR3 has 15 residues. In nucleotides, the CDR3 is TGTGCCATCAGTGACCGGGACAGGGGGCCAGATACGCAGTATTTT. It specifies CAISDRDRGPDTQYF.